This paragraph covers one T cell receptor beta chain sequence. These data originate in a study of technical replicates of blood from a few donors. Germline CDR1 reads MGHDK; CDR2 reads SYGVNS. There are 16 residues in the CDR3. Unmatched junction bases numbered 10, after V lost 1 base and J lost 8 bases. The data were produced by immunoSEQ multiplex PCR, yet TCRdb's version contains in-frame clones alone and is incomplete. Of approximately 87,000 clones listed, roughly 94% are singletons. The origin of this receptor is a human donor in good health. What was sequenced was T cells isolated from PBMCs. The chain joins TRBV25-1 to TRBJ1-3; TRBD1 aligns across 8 bases. This CDR3 reads CASSELVDRGLDTIYF. DNA of the CDR3: TGTGCCAGCAGTGAATTGGTCGACAGGGGTTTGGACACCATATATTTT.